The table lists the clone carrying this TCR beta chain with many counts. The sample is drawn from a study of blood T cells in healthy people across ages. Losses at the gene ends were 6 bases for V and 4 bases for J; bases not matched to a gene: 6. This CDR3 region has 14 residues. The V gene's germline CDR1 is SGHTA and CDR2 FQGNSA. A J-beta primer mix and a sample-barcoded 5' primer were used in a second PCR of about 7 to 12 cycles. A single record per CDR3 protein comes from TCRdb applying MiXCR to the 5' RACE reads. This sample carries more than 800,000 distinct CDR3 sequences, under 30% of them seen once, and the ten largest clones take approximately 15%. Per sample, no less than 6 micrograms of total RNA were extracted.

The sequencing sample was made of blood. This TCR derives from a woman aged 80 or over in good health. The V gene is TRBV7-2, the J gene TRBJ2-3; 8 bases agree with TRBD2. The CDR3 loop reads CASRATSVADTQYF. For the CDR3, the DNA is TGTGCCAGCAGAGCGACTAGCGTAGCAGATACGCAGTATTTT.